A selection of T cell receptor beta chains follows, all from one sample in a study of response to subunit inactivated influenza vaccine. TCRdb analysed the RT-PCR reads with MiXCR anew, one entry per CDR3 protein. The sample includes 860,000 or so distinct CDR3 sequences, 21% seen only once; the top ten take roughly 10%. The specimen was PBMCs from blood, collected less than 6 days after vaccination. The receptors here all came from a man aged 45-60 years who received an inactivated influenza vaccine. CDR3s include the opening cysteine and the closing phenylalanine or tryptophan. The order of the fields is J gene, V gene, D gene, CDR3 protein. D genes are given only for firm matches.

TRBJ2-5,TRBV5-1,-,CASSLEGGPQETQYF
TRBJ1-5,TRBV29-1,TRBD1,CSVRTGDLNQPQHF
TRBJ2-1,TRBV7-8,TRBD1,CASSLAGQGKAYNEQFF
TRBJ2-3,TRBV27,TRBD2,CASRLGGLAGTDTQYF
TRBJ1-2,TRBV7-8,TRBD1,CASNRQGLDYGYTF
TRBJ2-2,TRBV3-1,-,CASSQKWTGELFF
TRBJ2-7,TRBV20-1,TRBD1,CSASRGRNSYEQYF
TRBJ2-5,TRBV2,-,CARDGTFQETQYF
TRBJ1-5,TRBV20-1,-,CSARYSDGNQPQHF
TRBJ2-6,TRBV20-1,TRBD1,CSAREGQGVYGANVLTF
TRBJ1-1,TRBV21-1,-,CASSKIQVLDEAFF
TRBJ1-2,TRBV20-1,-,CSASDGTNGYTF
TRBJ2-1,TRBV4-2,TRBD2,CASSQERGTEQFF
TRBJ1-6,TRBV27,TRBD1,CASSLTGTATNNSPLHF
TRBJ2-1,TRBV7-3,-,CASSPPGWAQNEQFF
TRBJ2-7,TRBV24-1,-,CATRGTVGPHEQYF
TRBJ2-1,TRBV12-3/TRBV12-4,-,CASRLDIYNEQFF
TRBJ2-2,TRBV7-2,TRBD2,CASSRTSGRNWELFF
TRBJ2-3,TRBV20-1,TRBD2,CSARGVGEGPTDTQYF
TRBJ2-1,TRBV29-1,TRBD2,CSVESREAIYYNEQFF
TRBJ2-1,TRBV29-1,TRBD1,CSVDGIRGLLFNEQFF
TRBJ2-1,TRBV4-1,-,CASSQDGYKITDEQFF
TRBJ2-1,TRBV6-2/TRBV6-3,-,CASSYEPGNNEQFF
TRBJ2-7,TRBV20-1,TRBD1,CSARAGQGHYEQYF
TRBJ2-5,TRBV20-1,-,CSARPPDRSQETQYF
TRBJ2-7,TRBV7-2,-,CASSLFYHDYEQYF
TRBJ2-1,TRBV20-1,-,CSARDGSGPRNEQFF
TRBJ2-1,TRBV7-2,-,CASSLASTRRMFF
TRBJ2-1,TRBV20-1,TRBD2,CSAGLAGGLAYNEQFF
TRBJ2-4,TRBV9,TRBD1,CASSEGDRGHKNIQYF
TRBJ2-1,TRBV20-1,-,CCARADTGRASYNEQFF
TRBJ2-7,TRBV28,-,CASTGAAYEQYF
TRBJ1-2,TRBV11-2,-,CASSRGAHYGYTF
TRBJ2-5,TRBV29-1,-,CSVAPGVETQYF
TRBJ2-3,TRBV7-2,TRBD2,CASSLLTSGTDTQYF
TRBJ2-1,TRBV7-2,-,CASSLVAGGFNEQFF
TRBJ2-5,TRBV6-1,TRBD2,CASDGGDLGKETQYF
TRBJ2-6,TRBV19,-,CASGVGLPSGANVLTF
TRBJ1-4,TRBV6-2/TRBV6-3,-,CASSRSSATNEKLFF
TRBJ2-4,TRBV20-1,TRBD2,CSARVLPSGGASAKNIQYF
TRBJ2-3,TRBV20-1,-,CSAPVVGRGGTDTQYF
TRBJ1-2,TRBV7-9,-,CASSLGTTYGYTF
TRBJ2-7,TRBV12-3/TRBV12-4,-,CASSYGGKQYF
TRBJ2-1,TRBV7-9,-,CASSLRVRGSNEQFF
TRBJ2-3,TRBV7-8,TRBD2,CASSLPTGTSARRPADTQYF
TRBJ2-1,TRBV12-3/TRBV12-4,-,CASSAPGDIYNEQFF
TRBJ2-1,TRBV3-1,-,CASSVHRGTLDNEQFF
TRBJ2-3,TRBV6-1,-,CASSERRFNTDTQYF
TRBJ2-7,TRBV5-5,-,CASSSFTDSYEQYF
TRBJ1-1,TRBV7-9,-,CASSPIRGEAFF
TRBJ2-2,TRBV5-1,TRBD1,CATRTGEAGELFF
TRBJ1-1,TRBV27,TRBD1,CASCMVAGTASLGTEAFF
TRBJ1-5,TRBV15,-,CATSRDKVQPQHF
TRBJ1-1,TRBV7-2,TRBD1,CASSPGGGMNTEAFF